This entry lists 20 T cell receptor beta chains sequenced from one sample in a study of cytomegalovirus exposure and HLA in healthy donors. In the PCR, 60 Vbeta and 13 Jbeta primers were used. The protocol was immunoSEQ multiplex PCR, while the TCRdb copy is restricted to in-frame clones and leaves out a portion. The sample yields about 64,000 clones, approximately 83% seen once. The sequencing input was PBMCs. The receptors stem from a female donor in good health and CMV-seronegative.

The rearrangement joins TRBV5-5 to TRBJ2-7, with a possible D match to TRBD2 (5 bases). The V gene's germline CDR1 is SGHKS and CDR2 YYEKEE (reference sequence). Trimming left V 0 bases short and J 4 bases short, with 11 bases between. The CDR3 runs 14 residues. The CDR3 nucleotides are TGTGCCAGCAGCTTGGGGAGGTTTCCGTACGAGCAGTACTTC. Its protein is CASSLGRFPYEQYF.

A few counts support this clone. The rearrangement links TRBV19 to TRBJ2-3; D remains ambiguous. With 1 base removed from V and 4 bases from J, the gap between germline ends came to 3 bases. Per germline, CDR1 LNHDA and CDR2 SQIVND (reference sequence). The CDR3 covers 12 residues. This CDR3 reads CASSIGPDTQYF. Here the CDR3 DNA reads TGTGCCAGTAGTATAGGGCCAGATACGCAGTATTTT.

The gene calls are TRBV6-1 and TRBJ2-3; the match to TRBD2 covers 10 bases. J was trimmed by 5 bases and V by 8 bases; bases with no gene match: 7. The CDR3 covers 14 residues. Germline assignment: CDR1 MNHNS and CDR2 SASEGT. CDR3 region: CASQLAGMGDTQYF. CDR3 sequence (DNA): TGTGCCAGCCAACTAGCGGGGATGGGAGATACGCAGTATTTT.

This clone showed up just once. J is TRBJ2-1 and V is TRBV6-1, with D possibly matching TRBD2 (5 bases). CDR3 length: 14 residues. V was cut by 6 bases and J by 6 bases, with 15 bases left in between. CDR1 MNHNS and CDR2 SASEGT come from the germline V gene. The CDR3 DNA follows: TGTGCCAGCAGCTATGGCGGGTCGGTCAATGAGCAGTTCTTC. Amino acid sequence: CASSYGGSVNEQFF.

The chain joins TRBV7-9 to TRBJ1-5; no clear D. Germline assignment: CDR1 SEHNR and CDR2 FQNEAQ (reference sequence). V was pared by 6 bases and J by 4 bases, with 13 bases between. The CDR3 sequence is 14 residues long. In DNA form, the CDR3 reads TGTGCCAGCAGTGAGGAAGGCGGGAATCAGCCCCAGCATTTT. Protein: CASSEEGGNQPQHF. The whole variable domain, filled in from reference TRBV7-9 and TRBJ1-5, reads DTGVSQNPRHKITKRGQNVTFRCDPISEHNRLYWYRQTLGQGPEFLTYFQNEAQLEKSRLLSDRFSAERPKGSFSTLEIQRTEQGDSAMYLCASSEEGGNQPQHFGDGTRLSIL.

The chain has TRBV5-4 and TRBJ2-5; 9 bases are a match to TRBD2. Germline V lookup: CDR1 SGHNT, CDR2 YYREEE (reference sequence). The CDR3 has 20 amino acids. After removal of 0 bases from V and 2 bases from J, the junction contained 17 bases not matched to a gene. DNA of the CDR3: TGTGCCAGCAGCTTGGGCATGCTGGCGGGAGGGGACCAAGGGCAAGAGACCCAGTACTTC. It codes for CASSLGMLAGGDQGQETQYF.

This rearrangement joins TRBV6-4 to TRBJ2-1, with D possibly being TRBD1 (6 bases). The germline V and J ends were trimmed by 1 base and 7 bases, with 26 bases remaining between them. Looked up from germline, CDR1 is MRHNA and CDR2 is SNTAGT. This CDR3 has 19 amino acids. CDR3 in DNA: TGTGCCAGCAGTGACTACCCGATCCCTTGGGGGCCCTCTACAAATGAGCAGTTCTTC. This codes for CASSDYPIPWGPSTNEQFF.

V usage is TRBV11-2 and J usage is TRBJ2-2, with D possibly being TRBD2 (6 bases). Trimming cost V 1 base and J 5 bases, with 14 bases left between them. Germline V CDR1 and CDR2: SGHAT, FQNNGV. CDR3 length: 16 residues. CDR3 coding DNA: TGTGCCAGCAGCTTAGGCTGGGGGGTTAGGACCGGGGAGCTGTTTTTT. Translating it yields CASSLGWGVRTGELFF.

Only one count was recorded for this clone. The chain links TRBV9 to TRBJ1-4; possible D gene TRBD1, 6 bases. Trimming removed 4 bases at V and 4 bases at J, with 14 bases between. The CDR3 loop spans 15 amino acids. From germline, CDR1 is SGDLS and CDR2 YYNGEE. CDR3 in amino acids: CASSSSDRSNEKLFF. CDR3 nucleotide sequence: TGTGCCAGCAGCTCCTCCGACAGGAGTAATGAAAAACTGTTTTTT.

J is TRBJ2-7 and V is TRBV2; 12 bases agree with TRBD1. The CDR3 extends over 15 amino acids. From germline, CDR1 is SNHLY and CDR2 FYNNEI. Unmatched junction bases numbered 7, after V lost 4 bases and J lost 6 bases. CDR3 loop: CASSVVRDRGREQYF. CDR3 DNA: TGTGCCAGCAGTGTAGTAAGGGACAGGGGGCGCGAGCAGTACTTC.

The chain carries TRBV5-1 and TRBJ2-1; tentative D call: TRBD2 (6 bases). V lost 3 bases, J lost 4 bases, and 17 bases lay in between. This CDR3 has 16 amino acids. Germline V gives CDR1 SGHRS, CDR2 YFSETQ. CDR3 nucleotides: TGCGCCAGCAGCTCGGGGTCCACTGCGGGGTACAATGAGCAGTTCTTC. It yields the protein CASSSGSTAGYNEQFF.

The chain's CDR3 is CAWTLRGRPNTEAFF. In nucleotides, the CDR3 is TGTGCCTGGACCTTGCGGGGGAGACCGAACACTGAAGCTTTCTTT. The chain has TRBV30 and TRBJ1-1; TRBD1 is a possible D gene (5 bases). Germline V gene lookup returns CDR1 GTSNPN and CDR2 SVGIG (reference sequence). The CDR3 extends over 15 amino acids. The ends were cut back, 4 bases at V and 1 base at J, with 16 bases in the middle.

This clone occurred a few times. This sequence joins TRBV25-1 and TRBJ2-7; TRBD2 matches 9 bases. Germline V gene data show CDR1 as MGHDK and CDR2 as SYGVNS. This CDR3 comprises 14 residues. With 6 bases clipped from V and 7 bases from J, the junction kept 10 bases outside the gene matches. For the CDR3, the DNA is TGTGCCAGCAGGCGGGGGGGCCTTTCTGGGGAGCAGTACTTC. This translates into CASRRGGLSGEQYF.

The rearrangement joins TRBV19 to TRBJ1-5, with no clear D. The CDR3 has 15 residues. The germline V gene encodes CDR1 LNHDA and CDR2 SQIVND (reference sequence). V lost 5 bases and J 0 bases, leaving 11 bases between the germline ends. Here the CDR3 reads CASSSQFYSNQPQHF. The DNA of the CDR3 is TGTGCCAGTAGTTCCCAGTTTTATAGCAATCAGCCCCAGCATTTT.

This chain joins TRBV6-1 and TRBJ2-2; 7 bases line up with TRBD2. The CDR3 spans 15 residues. Germline V lookup: CDR1 MNHNS, CDR2 SASEGT. V lost 8 bases to trimming and J lost 6 bases; unmatched junction nucleotides: 12. The CDR3 is CASVGSGVWAGELFF. The CDR3 bases are TGTGCCAGCGTTGGAAGCGGGGTCTGGGCCGGGGAGCTGTTTTTT.

V gene TRBV7-9 combines with J gene TRBJ2-3; possibly TRBD1 for D (5 bases). Trimming cost V 1 base and J 11 bases, with 13 bases left between them. The CDR3 length is 13 residues. Germline V lookup: CDR1 SEHNR, CDR2 FQNEAQ (reference sequence). This CDR3 is CASSLGAGNQQYF. DNA for the CDR3: TGTGCCAGCAGCTTAGGAGCAGGGAACCAGCAGTATTTT.

The chain uses TRBV11-2 and TRBJ1-2, with D perhaps TRBD1 (6 bases). CDR1 is SGHAT and CDR2 is FQNNGV in the germline V gene. This CDR3 has 15 residues. Trimming left V 5 bases short and J 3 bases short, with 16 bases between. CDR3 nucleotide sequence: TGTGCCAGCAGCACCCCACGATCAGGGGACTATGGCTACACCTTC. Protein product: CASSTPRSGDYGYTF.

The chain combines TRBV6-1 with TRBJ1-3, with D hard to call. The CDR3 has 17 residues. The V end lost 2 bases, the J end lost 0 bases, and 14 bases lay between the germline ends. Germline CDR1 and CDR2: MNHNS and SASEGT. CDR3 bases: TGTGCCAGCAGTGAAAACCCTTCTGGAGCCTCTGGAAACACCATATATTTT. It codes for CASSENPSGASGNTIYF.

V is TRBV5-1 and J is TRBJ1-2; D remains unclear. CDR3 length: 15 residues. Trimming took off 4 bases at V and 5 bases at J, with 18 bases between the two ends. Germline V gene data show CDR1 as SGHRS and CDR2 as YFSETQ. Here the CDR3 reads CASSREEDDGYGYTF. In nucleotides, the CDR3 is TGCGCCAGCAGCCGGGAGGAGGATGATGGGTATGGCTACACCTTC. The full variable domain, its missing parts supplied by reference TRBV5-1 and TRBJ1-2, is KAGVTQTPRYLIKTRGQQVTLSCSPISGHRSVSWYQQTPGQGLQFLFEYFSETQRNKGNFPGRFSGRQFSNSRSEMNVSTLELGDSALYLCASSREEDDGYGYTFGSGTRLTVV.

The DNA for the CDR3 is TGTGCCAGCACTGGGGGGGAGAGGGAGACCCAGTACTTC. Translated, it gives CASTGGERETQYF. This sequence joins TRBV9 and TRBJ2-5; 7 nucleotides agree with TRBD2. The V gene end was trimmed by 6 bases and the J gene end by 5 bases; junction bases not matched to a gene: 7. Germline V lookup: CDR1 SGDLS, CDR2 YYNGEE. CDR3 size: 13 residues. The variable domain in full, with the rest retrieved from reference TRBV9 and TRBJ2-5, is DSGVTQTPKHLITATGQRVTLRCSPRSGDLSVYWYQQSLDQGLQFLIQYYNGEERAKGNILERFSAQQFPDLHSELNLSSLELGDSALYFCASTGGERETQYFGPGTRLLVL.